The T cell receptor beta chain described here comes from a study of post-analysis software for immune sequencing data. Study as a whole: Patients with relapsing-remitting, secondary progressive and progressive-relapsing multiple sclerosis courses were all represented. Study-wide results and limits: In patients, TRBV5-6, TRBV5-1 and TRBV20-1 belonged to four or five TRBV segments found more frequently than in controls. Compared with controls, patients showed significantly lower normalized Chao1 diversity.

V was shortened by 9 bases and J by 7 bases, with 16 bases between the two germline ends. The CDR3 totals 13 residues. Germline CDR1 and CDR2: LNHDA and SQIVND (reference sequence). Unique molecular identifiers tagged the TCR beta cDNA libraries. TCRdb fed the PCR reads into MiXCR, producing one record per CDR3 protein. The sample carries about 540,000 distinct CDR3 sequences, under 40% recorded once. Notes on this clonotype: Its target is not known.

This TCR was recovered from a girl under 18 with multiple sclerosis. The chain couples TRBV19 to TRBJ2-1; TRBD1 or TRBD2 may be the D gene (6 bases each). Material: blood. CDR3 sequence: CASRLTGANEQFF. In DNA form, the CDR3 reads TGTGCCAGCCGACTAACGGGGGCAAATGAGCAGTTCTTC.